This TCR beta chain emerged from a study of blood T cell repertoires in COVID-19. Overall study context: Collection of acute and convalescent COVID-19 samples took place in the United States, Italy and Spain.

This CDR3 comprises 13 residues. In germline, CDR1 is SQVTM, CDR2 ANQGSEA. V dropped 6 bases and J dropped 2; count of bases not matched to a gene: 5. TCRdb keeps only in-frame clones here, not all; method: immunoSEQ multiplex PCR. Here the sample spans some 150,000 clones, around nine tenths being singletons. Sequencing was performed on peripheral blood. The chain employs TRBV29-1 and TRBJ1-1; 8 nucleotides agree with TRBD1. This clonotype was obtained from a human donor in a cohort sampled during active COVID-19. The CDR3 spells CSVSDRGNTEAFF. The DNA for the CDR3 is TGCAGCGTCAGCGACAGGGGAAACACTGAAGCTTTCTTT.